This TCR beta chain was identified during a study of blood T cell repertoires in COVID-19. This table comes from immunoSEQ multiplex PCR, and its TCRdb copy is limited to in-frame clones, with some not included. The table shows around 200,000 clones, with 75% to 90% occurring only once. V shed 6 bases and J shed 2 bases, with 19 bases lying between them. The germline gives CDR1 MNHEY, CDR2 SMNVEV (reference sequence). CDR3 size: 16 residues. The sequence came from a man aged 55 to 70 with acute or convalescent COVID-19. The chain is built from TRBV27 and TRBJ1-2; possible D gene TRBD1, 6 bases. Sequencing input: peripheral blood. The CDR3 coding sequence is TGTGCCAGCAGCCTAAAGGCGGGCAGGGGCAACTATGGCTACACCTTC. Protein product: CASSLKAGRGNYGYTF.